The sequence of this T cell receptor beta chain was determined in a study of STAT3 mutations in large granular lymphocyte leukemia. Notes on this clone: Its antigen is unknown.

Findings and caveats of the study: Clonal expansion was inferred from samples taken at other timepoints. Every T-LGLL patient had at least one immunodominant TCRbeta clonotype. Some patients had persisting codominant clonotypes that could mask small clones. Treatment regimens differed across patients between samplings.

TCRbeta libraries averaged about 40,773 productive templates per sample. Measured with immunoSEQ multiplex PCR; TCRdb has only the in-frame clones, and not every one. Counted here are some 10,000 clones, roughly 85% occurring once; the ten biggest clones make up less than 90%. Source material: peripheral blood mononuclear cells. This TCR came from an elderly man with T-cell large granular lymphocyte leukemia. Some clones in this sample may be carry-over from other donors' samples.

Written as DNA, the CDR3 is TGTGCCAGCAGCTCGGGACAGTCCTTCTATGGCTACACCTTC. It yields the protein CASSSGQSFYGYTF. V and J are TRBV5-6 and TRBJ1-2; 7 bases are a match to TRBD1. Germline V CDR1 and CDR2: SGHDT, YYEEEE. This CDR3 has 14 amino acids. V shed 3 bases, J shed 4 bases, and the junction held 6 bases outside the gene matches.